This TCR beta chain originates from a study of shared clonotypes between healthy human individuals. The V and J ends lost 6 bases and 5 bases, in that order; junction bases with no gene match: 9. This CDR3 spans 13 amino acids. The V gene's germline CDR1 is GTSNPN and CDR2 SVGIG (reference sequence). Using immunoSEQ multiplex PCR, the repertoire was profiled, and TCRdb retains in-frame clones only, with some absent. Among about 2 million clones listed, 85% to 95% were seen once. Material: naive CD4+ T cells sorted from blood. Subset: CD45RA+ positively selected. The TCR sequence derives from a man in his late teens or twenties in good health. The V and J genes are TRBV30 and TRBJ2-7, with TRBD1 matching over 8 bases. CDR3 DNA sequence: TGTGCCTGTTTCGGGACAGGCCCCCACGAGCAGTACTTC. It codes for CACFGTGPHEQYF.